A selection of T cell receptor beta chains follows, all from one sample in a study of T cells in Graves' hyperthyroidism and ophthalmopathy. TCRdb itself ran the multiplex PCR reads through MiXCR, one entry per CDR3 protein. This table has hundreds of thousands of distinct CDR3 sequences, 14% to 15% appearing once. Sequencing was carried out using blood. The receptor source for this set is a man aged 18 to 35 with Graves' ophthalmopathy. CDR3s include the opening cysteine and the closing phenylalanine or tryptophan. Fields, in order: V gene, D gene, J gene, clone size, CDR3 protein, CDR3 DNA. D genes are given only for firm matches. Clone size is given for some rows only: seen once, a few or many times, or a class if the clone is expanded.

V: TRBV7-8; D: .; J: TRBJ1-5; size: many; CDR3: CASSLMNGEFNQPQHF; DNA: TGTGCCAGCAGCCTAATGAACGGCGAATTCAATCAGCCCCAGCATTTT
V: TRBV20-1; D: .; J: TRBJ2-2; size: few; CDR3: CSARDFSLPNTGELFF; DNA: TGCAGTGCTAGAGACTTCTCCCTGCCGAACACCGGGGAGCTGTTTTTT
V: TRBV18; D: .; J: TRBJ2-5; size: many; CDR3: CASSPPGETQYF; DNA: TGTGCCAGCTCACCACCGGGGGAGACCCAGTACTTC
V: TRBV14; D: .; J: TRBJ1-1; size: many; CDR3: CASSPPSGQSRAFF; DNA: TGTGCCAGCAGCCCCCCGTCCGGTCAGTCGAGGGCTTTCTTT
V: TRBV18; D: .; J: TRBJ1-3; size: .; CDR3: CASSPPVYSGNTIYF; DNA: TGTGCCAGCTCACCTCCGGTTTACTCTGGAAACACCATATATTTT
V: TRBV20-1; D: TRBD1; J: TRBJ1-1; size: many; CDR3: CSAMDRVQEAFF; DNA: TGCAGTGCCATGGACAGGGTGCAAGAAGCTTTCTTT
V: TRBV10-3; D: .; J: TRBJ2-3; size: .; CDR3: CAITRSSTDTQYF; DNA: TGTGCCATCACAAGAAGCTCCACAGATACGCAGTATTTT
V: TRBV11-2; D: .; J: TRBJ2-7; size: once; CDR3: CASRTRDGDEQYF; DNA: TGTGCCAGCAGGACCCGCGATGGGGACGAGCAGTACTTC
V: TRBV19; D: .; J: TRBJ2-5; size: .; CDR3: CASSIDLLGPQETQYF; DNA: TGTGCCAGTAGTATAGATCTGTTGGGACCTCAAGAGACCCAGTACTTC
V: TRBV3-1; D: .; J: TRBJ1-1; size: .; CDR3: CASSPTRGGGTEAFF; DNA: TGTGCCAGCAGCCCAACCCGGGGAGGGGGCACTGAAGCTTTCTTT
V: TRBV9; D: TRBD1; J: TRBJ2-3; size: .; CDR3: CASSATGTGSTDTQYF; DNA: TGTGCCAGCAGCGCAACCGGGACAGGAAGCACAGATACGCAGTATTTT
V: TRBV18; D: TRBD2; J: TRBJ2-4; size: .; CDR3: CASSPPGVAGGSDIQYF; DNA: TGTGCCAGCTCACCACCGGGAGTAGCGGGGGGGAGCGACATTCAGTACTTC
V: TRBV12-3/TRBV12-4; D: .; J: TRBJ1-1; size: many; CDR3: CASSVTGSNTEAFF; DNA: TGTGCCAGCAGCGTTACAGGATCGAACACTGAAGCTTTCTTT
V: TRBV3-1; D: TRBD2; J: TRBJ2-3; size: many; CDR3: CASSTPDLAVSTDTQYF; DNA: TGTGCCAGCAGCACACCAGACCTAGCGGTTAGCACAGATACGCAGTATTTT
V: TRBV4-1; D: .; J: TRBJ2-4; size: .; CDR3: CASSPSIEDRSKNIQYF; DNA: TGCGCCAGCAGCCCCAGCATCGAGGACAGATCCAAAAACATTCAGTACTTC
V: TRBV5-1; D: TRBD1; J: TRBJ1-4; size: many; CDR3: CASGQGPNEKLFF; DNA: TGCGCCAGCGGACAGGGCCCTAATGAAAAACTGTTTTTT
V: TRBV6-1; D: .; J: TRBJ1-2; size: many; CDR3: CATSSWLRDNYGYTF; DNA: TGTGCCACCAGTTCTTGGCTCCGGGACAACTATGGCTACACCTTC
V: TRBV7-9; D: .; J: TRBJ2-5; size: many; CDR3: CASSLGGLETQYF; DNA: TGTGCCAGCAGCTTAGGAGGGCTGGAGACCCAGTACTTC
V: TRBV10-3; D: TRBD1; J: TRBJ2-2; size: many; CDR3: CAIRGTGANTGELFF; DNA: TGTGCCATCAGGGGGACAGGAGCGAACACCGGGGAGCTGTTTTTT
V: TRBV4-1; D: .; J: TRBJ1-2; size: .; CDR3: CASSQVVTSFNYGYTF; DNA: TGCGCCAGCAGCCAAGTTGTCACCTCCTTTAACTATGGCTACACCTTC
V: TRBV7-6; D: TRBD1; J: TRBJ2-7; size: many; CDR3: CASSLGGRGRSYEQYF; DNA: TGTGCCAGCAGCTTAGGGGGCAGGGGGCGCTCCTACGAGCAGTACTTC
V: TRBV29-1; D: .; J: TRBJ2-1; size: few; CDR3: CSVDRPGTYNEQFF; DNA: TGCAGCGTTGACCGTCCGGGTACCTACAATGAGCAGTTCTTC
V: TRBV24-1; D: .; J: TRBJ1-2; size: few; CDR3: CATSDPRYGYTF; DNA: TGTGCCACCAGTGATCCTCGCTATGGCTACACCTTC